The T cell receptor beta chain under discussion was sequenced for a study of blood T cells in healthy people across ages. For the second PCR, which ran for about 7 to 11 cycles, a sample-barcoded 5' primer and a J-beta primer mix were used. In TCRdb, the 5' RACE reads were re-called with MiXCR into one record per CDR3 protein. The data contain around 1,000,000 distinct CDR3 sequences, around 27% of them singletons. This CDR3 region has 13 residues. Germline V gene data show CDR1 as SEHNR and CDR2 as FQNEAQ (reference sequence). Trimming took off 5 bases at V and 9 bases at J, with 11 bases between the two ends. The same data also went into a second study, on T cells of mothers and their children. That study reports: Samples came from a few healthy Caucasian mothers and their six children. Mothers gave over 9.5 million TCR beta CDR3 reads each, and children some 3 million each.

This chain uses TRBV7-9 with TRBJ1-6; D is unresolved. Sequencing was carried out using blood. This sequence was found in a girl between 2 and 10 years old in good health. The CDR3 DNA is TGTGCCAGCAGCCGTCTGGGCAGTTCACCCCTCCACTTT. Amino acid sequence: CASSRLGSSPLHF.